This TCR beta chain was identified during a study of regulatory T cells in long-lasting Graves disease. As to time point: newly diagnosed GD, antithyroid drugs for less than 3 months. PBMCs provided the RNA from which the TCR library was made. In building TCR beta libraries, iRepertoire HTBI primers were used together with Arm-PCR of CDR3 regions. TCRdb reanalysed the multiplex PCR reads using MiXCR and keeps one entry per CDR3 protein. This table holds approximately 400,000 distinct CDR3 sequences, 14% to 15% found once. In its sample, this clonotype was seen a few times. These data were also reused for a study on T cells in Graves' hyperthyroidism and ophthalmopathy. As that report states: With a median lead of approximately 6 months before onset, the model predicted ophthalmopathy.

Sequencing was performed on peripheral blood mononuclear cells (PBMCs), taken at new diagnosis, from a patient treated with antithyroid drugs. This sequence originates from a woman aged 25 to 45 with Graves disease.

CDR3 bases: TGTGCCAGCAGCCTGTCTGGGATTCTGCTCGAGCAGTACTTC. Protein: CASSLSGILLEQYF. This rearrangement joins TRBV14 to TRBJ2-7, with unresolved D. Trimming cost V 4 bases and J 6 bases, with 16 bases left between them. This CDR3 has 14 amino acids. Per germline, CDR1 SGHDN and CDR2 FVKESK.